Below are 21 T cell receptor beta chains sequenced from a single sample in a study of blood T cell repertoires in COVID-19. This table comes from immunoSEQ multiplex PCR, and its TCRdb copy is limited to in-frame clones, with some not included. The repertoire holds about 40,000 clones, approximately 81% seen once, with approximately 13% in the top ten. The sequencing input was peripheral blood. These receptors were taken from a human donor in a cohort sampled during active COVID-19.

The chain's CDR3 is CASSGTHNGGKLFF. The DNA of the CDR3 is TGTGCCAGCAGCGGAACCCACAACGGGGGAAAACTGTTTTTT. This chain joins TRBV5-5 and TRBJ1-4, with D possibly TRBD1 on 5 matching bases. V lost 4 bases and J 10 bases, leaving 17 bases between the germline ends. The CDR3 runs to 14 residues. CDR1 SGHKS and CDR2 YYEKEE come from the germline V gene (reference sequence).

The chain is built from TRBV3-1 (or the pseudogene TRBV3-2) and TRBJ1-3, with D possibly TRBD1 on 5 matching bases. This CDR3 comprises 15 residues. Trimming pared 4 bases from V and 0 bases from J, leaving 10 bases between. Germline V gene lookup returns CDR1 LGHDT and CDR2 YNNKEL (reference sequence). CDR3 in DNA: TGTGCCAGCAGCCCGCGGAGGGGCTCTGGAAACACCATATATTTT. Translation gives CASSPRRGSGNTIYF.

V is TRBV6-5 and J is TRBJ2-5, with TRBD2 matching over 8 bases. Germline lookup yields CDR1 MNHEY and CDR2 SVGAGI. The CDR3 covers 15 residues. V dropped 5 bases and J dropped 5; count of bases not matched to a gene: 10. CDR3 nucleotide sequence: TGTGCCAGCAGTACCGAGCGGGGGCTTGGGGAGACCCAGTACTTC. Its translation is CASSTERGLGETQYF.

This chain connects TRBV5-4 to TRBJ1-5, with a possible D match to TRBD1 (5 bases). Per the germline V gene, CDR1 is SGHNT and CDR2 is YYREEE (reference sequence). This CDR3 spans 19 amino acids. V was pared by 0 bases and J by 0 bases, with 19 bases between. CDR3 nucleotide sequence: TGTGCCAGCAGCTTGGAAGTAGGGAGGGGAGGATATAGCAATCAGCCCCAGCATTTT. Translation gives CASSLEVGRGGYSNQPQHF.

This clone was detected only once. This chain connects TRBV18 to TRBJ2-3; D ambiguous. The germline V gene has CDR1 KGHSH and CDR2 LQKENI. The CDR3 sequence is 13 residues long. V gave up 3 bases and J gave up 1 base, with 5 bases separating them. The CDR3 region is CASSPPGTDTQYF. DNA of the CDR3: TGTGCCAGCTCACCTCCAGGCACAGATACGCAGTATTTT.

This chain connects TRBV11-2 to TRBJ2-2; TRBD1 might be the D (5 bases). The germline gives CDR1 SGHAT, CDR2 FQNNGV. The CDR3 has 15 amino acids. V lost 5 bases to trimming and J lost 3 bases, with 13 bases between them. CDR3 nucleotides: TGTGCCAGCAGCCCGAACCCGACAGACACCGGGGAGCTGTTTTTT. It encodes CASSPNPTDTGELFF. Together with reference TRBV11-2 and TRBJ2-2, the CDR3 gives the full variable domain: EAGVAQSPRYKIIEKRQSVAFWCNPISGHATLYWYQQILGQGPKLLIQFQNNGVVDDSQLPKDRFSAERLKGVDSTLKIQPAKLEDSAVYLCASSPNPTDTGELFFGEGSRLTVL.

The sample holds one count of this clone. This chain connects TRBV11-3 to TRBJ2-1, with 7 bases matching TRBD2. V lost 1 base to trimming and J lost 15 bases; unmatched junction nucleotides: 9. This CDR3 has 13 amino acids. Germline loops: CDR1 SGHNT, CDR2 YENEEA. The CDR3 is CASSLGSGGGLFF. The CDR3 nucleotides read TGTGCCAGCAGCTTAGGGTCTGGCGGGGGACTGTTCTTC.

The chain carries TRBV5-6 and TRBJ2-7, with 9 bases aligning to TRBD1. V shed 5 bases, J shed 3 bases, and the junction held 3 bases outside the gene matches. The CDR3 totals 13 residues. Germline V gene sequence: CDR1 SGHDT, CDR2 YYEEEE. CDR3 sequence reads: CASRGTGNYEQYF. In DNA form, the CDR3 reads TGTGCCAGCAGGGGGACAGGGAACTACGAGCAGTACTTC.

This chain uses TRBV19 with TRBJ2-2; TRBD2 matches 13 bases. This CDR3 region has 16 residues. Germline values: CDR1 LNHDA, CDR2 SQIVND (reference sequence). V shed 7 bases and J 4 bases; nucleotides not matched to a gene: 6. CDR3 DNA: TGTGCCAGTACCCCAGGGACTAGCGGGATCACCGGGGAGCTGTTTTTT. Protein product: CASTPGTSGITGELFF.

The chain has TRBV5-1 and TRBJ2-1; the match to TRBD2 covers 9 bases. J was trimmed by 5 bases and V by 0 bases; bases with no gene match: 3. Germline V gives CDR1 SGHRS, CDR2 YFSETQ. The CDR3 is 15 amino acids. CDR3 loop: CASSLVAGVDNEQFF. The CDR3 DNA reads TGCGCCAGCAGCTTGGTAGCGGGGGTGGACAATGAGCAGTTCTTC.

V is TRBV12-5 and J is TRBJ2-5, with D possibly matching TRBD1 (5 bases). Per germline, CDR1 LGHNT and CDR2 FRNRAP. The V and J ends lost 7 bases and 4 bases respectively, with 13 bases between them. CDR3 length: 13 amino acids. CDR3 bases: TGTGCTAGTGTTCGGCAGGGTGGAGAGACCCAGTACTTC. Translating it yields CASVRQGGETQYF.

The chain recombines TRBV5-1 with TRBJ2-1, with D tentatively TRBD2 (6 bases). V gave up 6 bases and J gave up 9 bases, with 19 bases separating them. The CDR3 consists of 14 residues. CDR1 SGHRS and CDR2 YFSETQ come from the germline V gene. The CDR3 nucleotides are TGCGCCAGCACCGCCCCGACGGGGGTGGGTGAGCAGTTCTTC. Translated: CASTAPTGVGEQFF.

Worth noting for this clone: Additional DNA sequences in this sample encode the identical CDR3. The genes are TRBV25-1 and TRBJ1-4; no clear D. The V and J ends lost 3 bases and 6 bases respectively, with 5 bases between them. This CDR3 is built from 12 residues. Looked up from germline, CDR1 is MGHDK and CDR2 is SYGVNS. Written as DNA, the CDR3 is TGTGCCAGCAGTGATGGCCATGAAAAACTGTTTTTT. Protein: CASSDGHEKLFF.

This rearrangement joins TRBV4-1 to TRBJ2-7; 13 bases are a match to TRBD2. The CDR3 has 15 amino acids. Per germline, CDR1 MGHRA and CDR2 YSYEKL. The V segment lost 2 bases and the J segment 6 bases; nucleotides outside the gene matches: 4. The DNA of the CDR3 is TGCGCCAGCAGCCAAAAGACTAGCGGGGGGCGCGAGCAGTACTTC. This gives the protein CASSQKTSGGREQYF.

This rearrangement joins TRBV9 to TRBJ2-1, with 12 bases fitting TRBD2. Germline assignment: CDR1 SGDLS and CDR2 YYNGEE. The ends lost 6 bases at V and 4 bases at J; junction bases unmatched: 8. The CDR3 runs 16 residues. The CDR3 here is CASTELAGGTYNEQFF. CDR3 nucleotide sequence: TGTGCCAGCACCGAACTAGCGGGGGGAACTTACAATGAGCAGTTCTTC.

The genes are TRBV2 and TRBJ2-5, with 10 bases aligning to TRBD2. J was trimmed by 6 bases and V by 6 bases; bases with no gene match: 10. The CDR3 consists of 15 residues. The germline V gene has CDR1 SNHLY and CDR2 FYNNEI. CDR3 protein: CASRASGGAVKTQYF. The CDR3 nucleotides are TGTGCCAGCAGGGCGAGCGGGGGGGCCGTAAAGACCCAGTACTTC.

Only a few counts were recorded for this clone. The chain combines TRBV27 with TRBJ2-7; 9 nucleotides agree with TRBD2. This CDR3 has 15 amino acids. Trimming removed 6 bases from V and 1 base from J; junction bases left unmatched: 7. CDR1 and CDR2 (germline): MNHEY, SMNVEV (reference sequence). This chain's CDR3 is CASRKGLAQSYEQYF. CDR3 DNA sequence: TGTGCCAGCAGGAAGGGACTAGCACAATCCTACGAGCAGTACTTC.

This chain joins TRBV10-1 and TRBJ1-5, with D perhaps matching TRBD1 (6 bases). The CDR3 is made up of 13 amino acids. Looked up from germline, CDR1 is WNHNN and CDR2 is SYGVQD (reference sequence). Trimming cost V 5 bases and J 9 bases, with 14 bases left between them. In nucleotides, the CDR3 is TGCGCCAGCAGTCGGGACACCCGAGGGCCCCAGCATTTT. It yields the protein CASSRDTRGPQHF.

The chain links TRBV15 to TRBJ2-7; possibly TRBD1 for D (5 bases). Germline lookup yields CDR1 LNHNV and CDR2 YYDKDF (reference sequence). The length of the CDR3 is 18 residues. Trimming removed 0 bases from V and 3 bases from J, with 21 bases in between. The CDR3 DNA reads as TGTGCCACCAGCAGAGATAAGGGCCATCGACAGCGTTTCTACGAGCAGTACTTC. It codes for CATSRDKGHRQRFYEQYF. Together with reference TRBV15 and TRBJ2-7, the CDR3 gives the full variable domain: DAMVIQNPRYQVTQFGKPVTLSCSQTLNHNVMYWYQQKSSQAPKLLFHYYDKDFNNEADTPDNFQSRRPNTSFCFLDIRSPGLGDTAMYLCATSRDKGHRQRFYEQYFGPGTRLTVT.

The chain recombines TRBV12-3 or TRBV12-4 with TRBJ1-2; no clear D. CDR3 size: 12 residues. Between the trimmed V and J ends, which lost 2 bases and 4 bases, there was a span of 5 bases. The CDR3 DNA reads TGTGCCAGCAGTTTATCCTTCTATGGCTACACCTTC. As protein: CASSLSFYGYTF.

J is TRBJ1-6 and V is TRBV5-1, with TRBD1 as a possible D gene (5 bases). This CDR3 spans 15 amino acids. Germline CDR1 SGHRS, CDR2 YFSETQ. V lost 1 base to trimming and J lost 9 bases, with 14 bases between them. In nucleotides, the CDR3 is TGCGCCAGCAGCTTGTCCCCAGGAAGGGGTTCACCCCTCCACTTT. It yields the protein CASSLSPGRGSPLHF.